The 16 T cell receptor beta chains below come from one sample, sequenced in a study of blood T cells in healthy people across ages. Sample-barcoded 5' priming and a J-beta primer mix drove a second PCR of roughly 6 to 12 cycles. TCRdb fed the 5' RACE reads into MiXCR, producing one record per CDR3 protein. The table includes more than 1.4 million distinct CDR3 sequences, around two fifths detected once. Sequenced material: blood. These receptor sequences come from a woman under 30 in good health.

V usage is TRBV20-1 and J usage is TRBJ1-5; 7 nucleotides align to TRBD1. CDR3 length: 15 residues. In germline, CDR1 is DFQATT, CDR2 SNEGSKA (reference sequence). J gave up 4 bases and V 3 bases, and 9 bases lay outside the gene matches. The CDR3: CSASEQDRQNQPQHF. DNA for the CDR3: TGCAGTGCTAGTGAACAGGACAGGCAGAATCAGCCCCAGCATTTT.

In this sample, this clonotype turned up a few times. This chain connects TRBV10-3 to TRBJ2-4; the D gene could be TRBD1 or TRBD2 (6 bases each). The V end lost 10 bases, the J end lost 0 bases, and 19 bases lay between the germline ends. Germline CDR1 reads ENHRY; CDR2 reads SYGVKD. CDR3 length equals 16 residues. The CDR3 region has the DNA TGTGCCACCAACCAACAGGGAGGCGCAGCCAAAAACATTCAGTACTTC. Translation: CATNQQGGAAKNIQYF.

This clonotype has just a few counts. The chain couples TRBV7-2 to TRBJ2-7; the D gene is possibly TRBD2 (6 bases). Judging by the DNA end, TRBJ2-5 fits better; the J call may be wrong. The germline CDR1 and CDR2 sequences are SGHTA and FQGNSA. This CDR3 is built from 16 residues. The CDR3 loop reads CASSFPRDSDTETQYF. In nucleotides, the CDR3 is TGTGCCAGCAGCTTCCCCAGGGACTCAGACACAGAGACCCAGTACTTC.

The chain carries TRBV20-1 and TRBJ2-7, with D hard to call. Trimming took 5 bases from V and 3 from J, leaving 17 bases between them. The germline V gene has CDR1 DFQATT and CDR2 SNEGSKA (reference sequence). The length of the CDR3 is 14 residues. In DNA, the CDR3 is TGCAGTGCTGGCCCCCCAAGTGGGGACTACGAGCAGTACTTC. Protein product: CSAGPPSGDYEQYF.

The rearrangement joins TRBV20-1 to TRBJ2-3, with 8 bases lining up with TRBD2. Germline CDR1 DFQATT, CDR2 SNEGSKA (reference sequence). The CDR3 spans 14 residues. J was trimmed by 0 bases and V by 5 bases; bases with no gene match: 4. The CDR3 nucleotides read TGCAGTGCTGTCATAGCGGGGAGCACAGATACGCAGTATTTT. Protein sequence: CSAVIAGSTDTQYF.

Points on this clonotype: Mismatch with germline at one junction end may stem from a read error. J is TRBJ2-3 and V is TRBV27, with D possibly matching TRBD2 (7 bases). The V gene's germline CDR1 is MNHEY and CDR2 SMNVEV (reference sequence). CDR3 length: 16 amino acids. CDR3 in DNA: TGTGCCAGCAGCTTACTGGCATGGGGGGGCACAGATGCGCAGTATTTT. Its protein product is CASSLLAWGGTDAQYF.

This clonotype was counted a few times. V and J are TRBV25-1 and TRBJ1-2; D uncertain. In germline, CDR1 is MGHDK, CDR2 SYGVNS. Deletions cut 1 base from V and 8 bases from J, with 11 bases between. This CDR3 region has 13 residues. The CDR3 sequence: CASSEFFGLGYTF. CDR3 nucleotides: TGTGCCAGCAGTGAATTCTTCGGTTTAGGCTACACCTTC.

The chain's CDR3 is CSASRSELGYTF. The CDR3 coding sequence is TGCAGTGCTAGTCGGTCAGAACTTGGCTACACCTTC. J is TRBJ1-2 and V is TRBV20-1; D is ambiguous. Germline V CDR1 and CDR2: DFQATT, SNEGSKA (reference sequence). The CDR3 covers 12 residues. Trimming took off 3 bases at V and 7 bases at J, with 12 bases between the two ends.

This chain links TRBV28 with TRBJ2-4; D uncertain. Germline loops: CDR1 MDHEN, CDR2 SYDVKM. The V and J ends lost 5 bases and 1 base respectively, with 9 bases between them. This CDR3 has 14 amino acids. CDR3 sequence reads: CASSTDTAKNIQYF. CDR3 DNA: TGTGCCAGCAGTACCGACACTGCCAAAAACATTCAGTACTTC.

The chain joins TRBV6-6 to TRBJ2-7; D possibly corresponds to TRBD2 (6 bases). The germline CDR1 and CDR2 sequences are MNHNY and SVGAGI (reference sequence). V dropped 0 bases and J dropped 4 bases, with 16 bases sitting between them. This CDR3 contains 16 residues. CDR3 coding DNA: TGTGCCAGCAGTTACTCGAGTATGGGGCGGGGTTACGAGCAGTACTTC. This translates into CASSYSSMGRGYEQYF.

The chain links TRBV20-1 to TRBJ2-7; 9 bases match TRBD2. With V trimmed by 3 bases and J by 4 bases, 10 bases remained unmatched. The CDR3 runs 15 residues. Germline V gene sequence: CDR1 DFQATT, CDR2 SNEGSKA (reference sequence). The CDR3 DNA is TGCAGTGCTAGCCGAGGGGGTAGCGGGAGTTACGAGCAGTACTTC. This translates into CSASRGGSGSYEQYF.

The chain carries TRBV27 and TRBJ1-2, with D perhaps matching TRBD1 (6 bases). The germline CDR1 and CDR2 sequences are MNHEY and SMNVEV (reference sequence). There are 14 residues in the CDR3. V was pared by 4 bases and J by 3 bases, with 12 bases between. CDR3 region: CASSSQGSHYGYTF. The CDR3 bases are TGTGCCAGCAGTTCACAGGGTTCCCACTATGGCTACACCTTC.

The chain links TRBV5-1 to TRBJ2-1; D remains ambiguous. The V end was cut by 3 bases, the J end by 8 bases, with 15 bases between. This CDR3 region has 14 residues. Looked up from germline, CDR1 is SGHRS and CDR2 is YFSETQ. DNA for the CDR3: TGCGCCAGCAGCTCTACGACTGGATCTGATGAGCAGTTCTTC. Translating gives CASSSTTGSDEQFF.

This clonotype was seen only a few times. This chain connects TRBV20-1 to TRBJ2-1; possible D gene TRBD2, 6 bases. V lost 4 bases and J 1 base, leaving 8 bases between the germline ends. Germline V gives CDR1 DFQATT, CDR2 SNEGSKA (reference sequence). This CDR3 comprises 13 residues. The CDR3 DNA reads as TGCAGTGCTATGGAGGGATCCTACAATGAGCAGTTCTTC. It translates to CSAMEGSYNEQFF.

This clonotype has just a few counts. This rearrangement joins TRBV28 to TRBJ2-5, with 7 bases matching TRBD1. The junction had 6 bases not matched to a gene; V was cut back by 8 bases and J by 3 bases. The CDR3 has 13 amino acids. Germline V gene lookup returns CDR1 MDHEN and CDR2 SYDVKM. The CDR3 region has the DNA TGTGCCAGCGCGGACAGGAAAGAAGAGACCCAGTACTTC. It specifies CASADRKEETQYF.

This clonotype was seen repeatedly, ten times or more. V and J are TRBV12-3 or TRBV12-4 and TRBJ2-3, with no clear D. The CDR3 runs to 11 residues. With 6 bases removed from V and 1 base from J, the gap between germline ends came to 2 bases. The CDR3 reads CASRRTDTQYF. CDR3 DNA sequence: TGTGCCAGCAGACGCACAGATACGCAGTATTTT.